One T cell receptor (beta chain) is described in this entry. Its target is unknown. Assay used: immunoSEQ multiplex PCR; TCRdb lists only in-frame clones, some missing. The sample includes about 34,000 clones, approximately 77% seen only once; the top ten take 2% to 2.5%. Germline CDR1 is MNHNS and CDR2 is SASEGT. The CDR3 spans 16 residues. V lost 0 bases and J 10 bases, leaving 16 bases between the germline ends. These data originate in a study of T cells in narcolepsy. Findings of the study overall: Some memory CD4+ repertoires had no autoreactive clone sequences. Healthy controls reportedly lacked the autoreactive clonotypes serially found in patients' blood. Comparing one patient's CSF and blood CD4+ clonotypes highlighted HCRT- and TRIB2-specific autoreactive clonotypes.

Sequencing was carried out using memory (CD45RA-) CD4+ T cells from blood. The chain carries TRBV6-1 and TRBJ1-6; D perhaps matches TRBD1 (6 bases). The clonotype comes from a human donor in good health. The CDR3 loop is CASSEARQASGSPLHF. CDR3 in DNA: TGTGCCAGCAGTGAAGCGAGACAGGCCAGCGGATCACCCCTCCACTTT.